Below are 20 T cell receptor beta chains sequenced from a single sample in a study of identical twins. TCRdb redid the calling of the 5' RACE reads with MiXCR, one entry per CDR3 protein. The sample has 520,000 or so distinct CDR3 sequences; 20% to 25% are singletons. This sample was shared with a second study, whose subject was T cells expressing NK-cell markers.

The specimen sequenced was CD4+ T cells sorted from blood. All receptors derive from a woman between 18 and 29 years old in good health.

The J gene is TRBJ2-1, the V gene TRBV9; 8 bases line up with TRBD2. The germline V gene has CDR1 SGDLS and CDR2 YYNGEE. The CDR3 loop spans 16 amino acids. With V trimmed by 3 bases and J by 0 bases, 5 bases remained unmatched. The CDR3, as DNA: TGTGCCAGCAGCGCCCCGAGCGGGAGCTCCTACAATGAGCAGTTCTTC. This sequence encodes CASSAPSGSSYNEQFF.

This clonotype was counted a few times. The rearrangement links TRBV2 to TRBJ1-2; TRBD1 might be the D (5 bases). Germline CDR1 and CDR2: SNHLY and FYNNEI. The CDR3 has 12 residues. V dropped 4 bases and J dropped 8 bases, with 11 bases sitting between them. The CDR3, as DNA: TGTGCCAGCAGTGCAGAGGGGTTCGGCTACACCTTC. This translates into CASSAEGFGYTF.

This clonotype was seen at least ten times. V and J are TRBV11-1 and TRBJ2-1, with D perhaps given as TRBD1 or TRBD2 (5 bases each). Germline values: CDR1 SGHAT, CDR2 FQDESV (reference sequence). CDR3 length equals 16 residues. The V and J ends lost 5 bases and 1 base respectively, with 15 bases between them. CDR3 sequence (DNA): TGTGCCAGCAGCGTAGGGGACGCAACTTCCTACAATGAGCAGTTCTTC. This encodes CASSVGDATSYNEQFF.

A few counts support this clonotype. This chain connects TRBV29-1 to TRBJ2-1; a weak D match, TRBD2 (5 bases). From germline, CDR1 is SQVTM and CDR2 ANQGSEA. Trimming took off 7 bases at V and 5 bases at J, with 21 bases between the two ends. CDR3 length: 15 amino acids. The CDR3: CSASRVGAVHNEQFF. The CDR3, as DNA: TGCAGCGCCTCGCGTGTAGGAGCGGTTCACAATGAGCAGTTCTTC.

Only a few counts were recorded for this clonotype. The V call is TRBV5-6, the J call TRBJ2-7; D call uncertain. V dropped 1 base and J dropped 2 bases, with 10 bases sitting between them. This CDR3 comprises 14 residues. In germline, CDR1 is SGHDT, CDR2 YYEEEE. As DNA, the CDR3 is TGTGCCAGCAGCTTGTGGTACAGTCCCTACGAGCAGTACTTC. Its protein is CASSLWYSPYEQYF.

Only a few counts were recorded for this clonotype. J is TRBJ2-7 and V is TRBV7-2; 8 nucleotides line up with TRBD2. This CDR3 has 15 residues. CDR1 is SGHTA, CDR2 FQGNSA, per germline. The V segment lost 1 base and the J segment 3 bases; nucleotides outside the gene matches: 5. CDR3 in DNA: TGTGCCAGCAGCTTAGTTCCCACTAGCGGCTACGAGCAGTACTTC. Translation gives CASSLVPTSGYEQYF.

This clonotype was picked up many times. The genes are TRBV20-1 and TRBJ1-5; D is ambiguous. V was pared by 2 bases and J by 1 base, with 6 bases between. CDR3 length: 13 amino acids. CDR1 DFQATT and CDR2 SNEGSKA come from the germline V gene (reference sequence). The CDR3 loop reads CSARSASNQPQHF. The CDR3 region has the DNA TGCAGTGCTAGATCGGCAAGCAATCAGCCCCAGCATTTT.

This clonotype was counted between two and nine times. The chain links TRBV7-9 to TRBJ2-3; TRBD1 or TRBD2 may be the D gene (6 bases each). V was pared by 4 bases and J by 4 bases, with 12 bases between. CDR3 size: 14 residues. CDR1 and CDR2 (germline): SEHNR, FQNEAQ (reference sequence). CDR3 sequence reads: CASSSGGGSDTQYF. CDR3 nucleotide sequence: TGTGCCAGCAGCTCCGGGGGCGGTTCAGATACGCAGTATTTT.

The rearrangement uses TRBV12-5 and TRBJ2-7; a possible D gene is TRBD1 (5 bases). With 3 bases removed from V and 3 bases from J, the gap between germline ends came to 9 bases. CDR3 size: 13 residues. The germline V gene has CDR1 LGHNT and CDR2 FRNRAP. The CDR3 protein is CASGLDSFYEQYF. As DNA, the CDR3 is TGTGCTAGTGGTTTAGACAGCTTCTACGAGCAGTACTTC.

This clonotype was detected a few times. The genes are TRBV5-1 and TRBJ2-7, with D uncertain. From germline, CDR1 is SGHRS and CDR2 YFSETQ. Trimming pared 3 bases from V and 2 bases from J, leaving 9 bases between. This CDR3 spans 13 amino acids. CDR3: CASSSSRAYEQYF. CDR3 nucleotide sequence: TGCGCCAGCAGCTCGTCTAGGGCCTACGAGCAGTACTTC.

The CDR3 reads CSATDGGNQPQHF. In DNA, the CDR3 is TGCAGTGCCACTGACGGAGGCAATCAGCCCCAGCATTTT. This chain connects TRBV20-1 to TRBJ1-5; D is undetermined. Trimming removed 6 bases at V and 2 bases at J, with 11 bases between. CDR1 is DFQATT, CDR2 SNEGSKA, per germline (reference sequence). The CDR3 sequence is 13 residues long.

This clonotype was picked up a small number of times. CDR3 sequence reads: CASSLQLVPEQFF. DNA for the CDR3: TGTGCCAGCAGCTTACAACTAGTTCCTGAGCAGTTCTTC. This chain joins TRBV5-6 and TRBJ2-1, with D possibly matching TRBD2 (5 bases). Trimming stripped 2 bases from V and 9 bases from J, with 12 bases between. This CDR3 has 13 amino acids. Germline CDR1 is SGHDT and CDR2 is YYEEEE. Looking up the rest from reference TRBV5-6 and TRBJ2-1 gives the full variable domain: DAGVTQSPTHLIKTRGQQVTLRCSPKSGHDTVSWYQQALGQGPQFIFQYYEEEERQRGNFPDRFSGHQFPNYSSELNVNALLLGDSALYLCASSLQLVPEQFFGPGTRLTVL.

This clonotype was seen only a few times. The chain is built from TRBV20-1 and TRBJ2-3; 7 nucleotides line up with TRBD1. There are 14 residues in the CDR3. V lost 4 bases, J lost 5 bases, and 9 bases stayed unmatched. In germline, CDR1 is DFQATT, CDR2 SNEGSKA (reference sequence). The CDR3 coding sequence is TGCAGTGCTAACAGGGGTCCTACAGGAGATACGCAGTATTTT. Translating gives CSANRGPTGDTQYF.

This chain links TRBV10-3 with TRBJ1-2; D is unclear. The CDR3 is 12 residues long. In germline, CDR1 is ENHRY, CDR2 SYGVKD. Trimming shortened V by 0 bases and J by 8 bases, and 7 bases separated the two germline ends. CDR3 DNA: TGTGCCATCAGTGAGTCGGCAGTCGGCTACACCTTC. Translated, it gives CAISESAVGYTF.

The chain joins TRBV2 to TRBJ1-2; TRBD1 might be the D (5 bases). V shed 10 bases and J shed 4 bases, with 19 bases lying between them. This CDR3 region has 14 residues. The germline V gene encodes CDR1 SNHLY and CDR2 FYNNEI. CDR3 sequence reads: CAISYNRRSYGYTF. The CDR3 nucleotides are TGTGCCATATCCTATAACAGGAGATCCTATGGCTACACCTTC.

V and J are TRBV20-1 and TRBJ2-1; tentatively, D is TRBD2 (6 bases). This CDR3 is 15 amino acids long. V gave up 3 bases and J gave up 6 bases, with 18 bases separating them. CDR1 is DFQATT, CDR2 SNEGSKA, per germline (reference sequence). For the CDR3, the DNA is TGCAGTGCTAGCCTAGGAGGGCCAGGGATCAATGAGCAGTTCTTC. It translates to CSASLGGPGINEQFF.

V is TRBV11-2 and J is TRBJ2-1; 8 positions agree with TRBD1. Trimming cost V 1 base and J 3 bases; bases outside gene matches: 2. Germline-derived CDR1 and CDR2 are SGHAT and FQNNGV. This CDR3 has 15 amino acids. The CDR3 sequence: CASSLGQGFYNEQFF. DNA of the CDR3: TGTGCCAGCAGCTTAGGACAGGGGTTCTACAATGAGCAGTTCTTC.

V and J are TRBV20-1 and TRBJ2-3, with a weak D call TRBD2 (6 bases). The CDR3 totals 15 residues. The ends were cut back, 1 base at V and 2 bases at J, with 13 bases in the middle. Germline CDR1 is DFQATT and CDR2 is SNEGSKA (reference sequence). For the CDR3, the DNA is TGCAGTGCTAGAGGTCCCAGCGGGTACACAGATACGCAGTATTTT. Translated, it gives CSARGPSGYTDTQYF.

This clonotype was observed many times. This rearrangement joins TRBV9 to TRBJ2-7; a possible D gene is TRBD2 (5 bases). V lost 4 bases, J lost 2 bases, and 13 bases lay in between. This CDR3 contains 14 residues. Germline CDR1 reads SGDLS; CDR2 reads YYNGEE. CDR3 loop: CASSRTSGPYEQYF. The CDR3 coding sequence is TGTGCCAGCAGCCGTACTAGTGGCCCCTACGAGCAGTACTTC. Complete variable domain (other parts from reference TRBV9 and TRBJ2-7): DSGVTQTPKHLITATGQRVTLRCSPRSGDLSVYWYQQSLDQGLQFLIQYYNGEERAKGNILERFSAQQFPDLHSELNLSSLELGDSALYFCASSRTSGPYEQYFGPGTRLTVT.

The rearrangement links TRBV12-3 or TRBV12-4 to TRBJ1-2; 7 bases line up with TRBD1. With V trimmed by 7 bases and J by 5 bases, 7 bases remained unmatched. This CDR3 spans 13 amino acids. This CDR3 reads CASTWGQRYGYTF. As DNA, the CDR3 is TGTGCCAGCACCTGGGGACAGCGGTATGGCTACACCTTC.